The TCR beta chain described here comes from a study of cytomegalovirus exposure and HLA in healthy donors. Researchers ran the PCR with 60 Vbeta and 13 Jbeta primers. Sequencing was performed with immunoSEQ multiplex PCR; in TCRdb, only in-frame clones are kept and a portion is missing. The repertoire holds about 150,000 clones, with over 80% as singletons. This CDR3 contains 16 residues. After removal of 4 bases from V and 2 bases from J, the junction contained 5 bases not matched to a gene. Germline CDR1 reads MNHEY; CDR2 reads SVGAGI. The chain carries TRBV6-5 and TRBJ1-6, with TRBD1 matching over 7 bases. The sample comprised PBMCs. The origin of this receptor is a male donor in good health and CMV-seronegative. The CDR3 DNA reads TGTGCCAGCAGTTGGTTACAGGGGACCTATAATTCACCCCTCCACTTT. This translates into CASSWLQGTYNSPLHF.